The 22 T cell receptor beta chains below were found in one sample sequenced in a study of T cell responses to AZD1222 COVID-19 vaccine. Clones were sequenced by immunoSEQ multiplex PCR, and TCRdb holds only the in-frame ones, with some missing. Here the sample spans some 200,000 clones, roughly 91% being singletons. Sequenced here: peripheral blood, sampled on day 0 of MenACWY control vaccination. Receptors were obtained from an adult in good health.

The V call is TRBV29-1, the J call TRBJ1-1; 8 bases fit TRBD1. Germline V gives CDR1 SQVTM, CDR2 ANQGSEA. The CDR3 spans 14 residues. With 7 bases clipped from V and 2 bases from J, the junction kept 9 bases outside the gene matches. CDR3 sequence (DNA): TGCAGCGGGACAGGGAATGTCTTCAACACTGAAGCTTTCTTT. Encoded protein: CSGTGNVFNTEAFF.

The rearrangement links TRBV9 to TRBJ2-2; maybe TRBD1 (6 bases). The CDR3 contains 13 residues. Trimming took 3 bases from V and 5 from J, leaving 8 bases between them. The germline CDR1 and CDR2 sequences are SGDLS and YYNGEE. CDR3 residues: CASSERGTGELFF. CDR3 bases: TGTGCCAGCAGCGAGAGGGGGACCGGGGAGCTGTTTTTT.

This chain connects TRBV29-1 to TRBJ2-5, with D possibly matching TRBD1 (5 bases). The V end was cut by 4 bases, the J end by 4 bases, with 22 bases between. The CDR3 contains 16 residues. From germline, CDR1 is SQVTM and CDR2 ANQGSEA. CDR3 sequence (DNA): TGCAGCGTTGGGGGCAGGGCCGGTACCCCCTTAGAGACCCAGTACTTC. Its protein is CSVGGRAGTPLETQYF.

The V and J genes are TRBV10-3 and TRBJ1-1; possible D gene TRBD1, 5 bases. V lost 6 bases and J 3 bases, leaving 11 bases between the germline ends. The CDR3 loop spans 13 amino acids. CDR1 ENHRY and CDR2 SYGVKD come from the germline V gene. CDR3 nucleotide sequence: TGTGCCATCAGATCAGGGTTTGACACTGAAGCTTTCTTT. This gives the protein CAIRSGFDTEAFF.

This chain joins TRBV14 and TRBJ1-2; D is perhaps TRBD1 (6 bases). The CDR3 is made up of 16 amino acids. The V gene's germline CDR1 is SGHDN and CDR2 FVKESK. The V end was cut by 4 bases, the J end by 8 bases, with 23 bases between. CDR3 residues: CASSRTGWGLRKGYTF. The CDR3 DNA reads TGTGCCAGCAGCCGCACGGGGTGGGGGCTGAGGAAAGGCTACACCTTC.

This chain uses TRBV3-1 (or the pseudogene TRBV3-2) with TRBJ1-2, with a possible D match to TRBD1 (5 bases). CDR1 is LGHDT and CDR2 is YNNKEL in the germline V gene (reference sequence). The V end lost 0 bases, the J end lost 5 bases, and 7 bases lay between the germline ends. The CDR3 runs 13 residues. As DNA, the CDR3 is TGTGCCAGCAGCCAAGAGGGACCTTATGGCTACACCTTC. Translation: CASSQEGPYGYTF.

The chain employs TRBV29-1 and TRBJ2-3; 10 bases map to TRBD2. The CDR3 length is 16 residues. Germline V CDR1 and CDR2: SQVTM, ANQGSEA. Losses at the gene ends were 4 bases for V and 0 bases for J; bases not matched to a gene: 7. The CDR3, as DNA: TGCAGCGTTGTTGGGTCGACTAGCGGGAGCACAGATACGCAGTATTTT. As protein: CSVVGSTSGSTDTQYF.

V and J are TRBV3-1 (or the pseudogene TRBV3-2) and TRBJ1-4, with TRBD1 as a possible D gene (5 bases). The CDR3 runs to 13 residues. The V end lost 1 base, the J end lost 10 bases, and 10 bases lay between the germline ends. The germline gives CDR1 LGHDT, CDR2 YNNKEL (reference sequence). As DNA, the CDR3 is TGTGCCAGCAGCCAAGCCGGGACTGGAAAACTGTTTTTT. This codes for CASSQAGTGKLFF.

V is TRBV4-3 and J is TRBJ1-2; no clear D gene. Trimming removed 1 base at V and 2 bases at J, with 11 bases between. The CDR3 loop spans 15 amino acids. Germline V gene sequence: CDR1 LGHNA, CDR2 YSLEER. The DNA for the CDR3 is TGCGCCAGCAGCCAAGGAAGGGAAAGCAACTATGGCTACACCTTC. It specifies CASSQGRESNYGYTF.

V gene TRBV29-1 combines with J gene TRBJ1-6; perhaps TRBD1 as D (6 bases). This CDR3 is 13 amino acids long. V was pared by 7 bases and J by 9 bases, with 16 bases between. The V gene's germline CDR1 is SQVTM and CDR2 ANQGSEA. The CDR3 region is CSAARGASSPLHF. In DNA form, the CDR3 reads TGCAGCGCGGCGCGGGGGGCAAGTTCACCCCTCCACTTT.

The chain joins TRBV6-1 to TRBJ1-1, with D unclear. V lost 1 base and J 2 bases, leaving 11 bases between the germline ends. The CDR3 covers 15 residues. Germline CDR1 reads MNHNS; CDR2 reads SASEGT. The CDR3 sequence is CASSEDWNLNTEAFF. In DNA form, the CDR3 reads TGTGCCAGCAGTGAAGACTGGAACTTAAACACTGAAGCTTTCTTT.

The chain recombines TRBV5-1 with TRBJ1-2, with D uncertain. The CDR3 runs 14 residues. Deletions cut 4 bases from V and 3 bases from J, with 13 bases between. The germline V gene has CDR1 SGHRS and CDR2 YFSETQ. Written as DNA, the CDR3 is TGCGCCAGCAGCCCTCTGACACCTGACTATGGCTACACCTTC. The encoded protein is CASSPLTPDYGYTF.

A word on this clone: The sample holds other DNA sequences that translate to the same CDR3. The genes are TRBV5-4 and TRBJ2-7, with 7 positions matching TRBD1. Germline CDR1 SGHNT, CDR2 YYREEE (reference sequence). The CDR3 spans 13 residues. V lost 1 base to trimming and J lost 4 bases; unmatched junction nucleotides: 2. The CDR3 sequence: CASSLPGGYEQYF. For the CDR3, the DNA is TGTGCCAGCAGCTTGCCAGGGGGATACGAGCAGTACTTC.

As concerns this clone: In the same sample, other DNA sequences code for this CDR3. J is TRBJ2-1 and V is TRBV15; D not certain. V was cut by 3 bases and J by 3 bases, with 0 bases left in between. The CDR3 is 11 residues long. CDR1 and CDR2 from the germline V gene are LNHNV and YYDKDF (reference sequence). CDR3 amino acids: CATSSYNEQFF. The CDR3 DNA reads as TGTGCCACCAGCAGCTACAATGAGCAGTTCTTC.

CDR3 in amino acids: CASSLVQGDTEAFF. The CDR3 nucleotides read TGTGCCAGCAGCTTGGTTCAGGGAGACACTGAAGCTTTCTTT. The chain combines TRBV5-4 with TRBJ1-1, with D possibly being TRBD1 (5 bases). The germline V and J ends were trimmed by 0 bases and 3 bases, with 9 bases remaining between them. CDR1 and CDR2 (germline): SGHNT, YYREEE (reference sequence). CDR3 size: 14 residues.

J is TRBJ1-1 and V is TRBV7-2; D gene unclear. The CDR3 length is 16 residues. The V gene lost 1 base and the J gene lost 1 base, with 13 bases spanning the gap. Germline V gene sequence: CDR1 SGHTA, CDR2 FQGNSA. The CDR3 bases are TGTGCCAGCAGCTTAGTCGGCGTTACAGCGAACACTGAAGCTTTCTTT. This encodes CASSLVGVTANTEAFF.

The chain uses TRBV4-2 and TRBJ2-7; D is perhaps TRBD2 (6 bases). V lost 0 bases to trimming and J lost 12 bases, with 21 bases between them. The CDR3 has 15 residues. CDR1 is LGHNA, CDR2 YNFKEQ, per germline. CDR3 sequence (DNA): TGTGCCAGCAGCCAAGATCCCGGGGGAAACCCACCGTTGTACTTC. Translation: CASSQDPGGNPPLYF.

CDR3 residues: CASSFGRGPPSEAFF. Written as DNA, the CDR3 is TGTGCCAGCAGTTTTGGAAGGGGGCCCCCTAGTGAAGCTTTCTTT. This chain uses TRBV27 with TRBJ1-1; TRBD1 aligns across 7 bases. This CDR3 is built from 15 residues. Germline assignment: CDR1 MNHEY and CDR2 SMNVEV (reference sequence). V was pared by 3 bases and J by 7 bases, with 11 bases of the junction left unmatched.

This clone was recorded only once. The chain is built from TRBV30 and TRBJ1-1, with D hard to call. Germline CDR1 reads GTSNPN; CDR2 reads SVGIG (reference sequence). The V end lost 3 bases, the J end lost 2 bases, and 13 bases lay between the germline ends. The CDR3 extends over 14 amino acids. This CDR3 is CAWRQAHANTEAFF. CDR3 bases: TGTGCCTGGAGGCAAGCCCACGCTAACACTGAAGCTTTCTTT.

This chain uses TRBV11-2 with TRBJ1-6; D possibly corresponds to TRBD1 (5 bases). Germline CDR1 SGHAT, CDR2 FQNNGV. Between the trimmed V and J ends, which lost 8 bases and 8 bases, there was a span of 13 bases. The CDR3 covers 13 residues. The CDR3 DNA reads as TGTGCCAGCTCCCAGGGTGGGGATTCACCCCTCCACTTT. Translation: CASSQGGDSPLHF.

This chain connects TRBV4-2 to TRBJ2-5; either TRBD1 or TRBD2 may supply D (7 bases each). CDR1 and CDR2 from the germline V gene are LGHNA and YNFKEQ. The CDR3 runs 14 residues. The V end was cut by 0 bases, the J end by 4 bases, with 9 bases between. The CDR3 region is CASSQDRGGETQYF. CDR3 bases: TGTGCCAGCAGCCAAGACAGGGGGGGAGAGACCCAGTACTTC.

This clone was picked up a small number of times. The chain carries TRBV12-3 or TRBV12-4 and TRBJ2-1; no firm D call. Trimming took 3 bases from V and 9 from J, leaving 9 bases between them. The CDR3 is 12 amino acids. The CDR3 DNA is TGTGCCAGCAGTTTGTCCTGGACTGAGCAGTTCTTC. Translating it yields CASSLSWTEQFF.